This TCR beta chain was sequenced during a study of post-analysis software for immune sequencing data. Study as a whole: Progressive-relapsing, secondary progressive and relapsing-remitting multiple sclerosis were among the disease courses included.

Comment on this clonotype: Its antigen is as yet unknown.

Study-wide results and limits: Significantly decreased normalized Chao1 diversity was recorded for multiple sclerosis patients relative to controls. In patients, TRBV5-6, TRBV5-1 and TRBV20-1 belonged to roughly five TRBV segments found more frequently than in controls.

Trimming removed 4 bases from V and 6 bases from J; junction bases left unmatched: 8. Germline V gene sequence: CDR1 SGHRS, CDR2 YFSETQ. CDR3 length equals 14 residues. Prepared libraries of TCR beta cDNA carried unique molecular identifiers. The source material, about 0.85 to 11 million T cells, gave rise to 500,000 or so cDNA molecules. Each CDR3 protein is one row after TCRdb ran MiXCR on the PCR reads. The sample lists about 570,000 distinct CDR3 sequences, about a third seen once, with 4.5% to 7.5% in the top ten. This TCR was sampled from a girl under 18 with multiple sclerosis. The sequencing sample was made of blood. The chain uses TRBV5-1 and TRBJ2-3; 7 positions agree with TRBD2. In nucleotides, the CDR3 is TGCGCCAGCAGCCACCCGGGGAGGGCGGATACGCAGTATTTT. The encoded protein is CASSHPGRADTQYF.